This is a list of T cell receptor beta chains from one sample in a study of blood T cell repertoires in COVID-19. Repertoires were generated with immunoSEQ multiplex PCR, while TCRdb's copy carries only in-frame clones and drops some. The sample shows 270,000 or so clones, roughly 89% of them seen only once. What was sequenced was peripheral blood. The receptor source for this set is a woman aged 25-40 years with active or convalescent COVID-19. Both conserved end residues are part of each CDR3. The D gene is left open where the match is weak. A row's size may be missing; if present it is once, few, many or a size class.

V: TRBV27
D: TRBD1
J: TRBJ1-1
size: few
CDR3: CASSLQTGGGSEAFF
DNA: TGTGCCAGCAGTTTGCAAACAGGGGGAGGATCTGAAGCTTTCTTT

V: TRBV9
D: TRBD1
J: TRBJ1-1
size: -
CDR3: CASTPTGGNTEAFF
DNA: TGTGCCAGCACGCCAACAGGGGGGAACACTGAAGCTTTCTTT

V: TRBV27
D: TRBD1
J: TRBJ2-3
size: -
CDR3: CASIRTGGADTQYF
DNA: TGTGCCAGCATCCGGACAGGGGGGGCAGATACGCAGTATTTT

V: TRBV18
D: -
J: TRBJ1-1
size: -
CDR3: CASSPGINTEAFF
DNA: TGTGCCAGCTCACCAGGCATCAACACTGAAGCTTTCTTT

V: TRBV6-2/TRBV6-3
D: TRBD2
J: TRBJ2-4
size: -
CDR3: CASSEPSGAKNIQYF
DNA: TGTGCCAGCAGCGAACCTAGCGGGGCCAAAAACATTCAGTACTTC

V: TRBV24-1
D: TRBD1
J: TRBJ1-2
size: -
CDR3: CATSDLGQGADGYTF
DNA: TGTGCCACCAGTGACCTCGGACAGGGGGCTGATGGCTACACCTTC

V: TRBV24-1
D: -
J: TRBJ2-2
size: -
CDR3: CATSDYTVGELFF
DNA: TGTGCCACCAGTGATTATACTGTGGGGGAGCTGTTTTTT

V: TRBV6-5
D: TRBD1
J: TRBJ1-4
size: -
CDR3: CASSLQGVTNEKLFF
DNA: TGTGCCAGCAGCTTACAGGGGGTAACTAATGAAAAACTGTTTTTT

V: TRBV5-1
D: TRBD2
J: TRBJ2-1
size: -
CDR3: CASSRENLGLAGGLYNEQFF
DNA: TGCGCCAGCAGCCGAGAGAACCTTGGACTAGCGGGGGGGCTCTACAATGAGCAGTTCTTC

V: TRBV10-3
D: TRBD2
J: TRBJ2-3
size: -
CDR3: CAIRRGGRDTQYF
DNA: TGTGCCATCAGGCGGGGGGGCAGAGATACGCAGTATTTT

V: TRBV9
D: TRBD2
J: TRBJ2-1
size: -
CDR3: CASSVTSGGKLQFF
DNA: TGTGCCAGCAGCGTAACTAGCGGGGGAAAGTTGCAGTTCTTC

V: TRBV30
D: TRBD2
J: TRBJ2-1
size: once
CDR3: CAWSVPGGQNEQFF
DNA: TGTGCCTGGAGTGTACCGGGGGGGCAGAATGAGCAGTTCTTC

V: TRBV18
D: -
J: TRBJ1-2
size: -
CDR3: CASSPPRGANYGYTF
DNA: TGTGCCAGCTCACCACCCCGGGGTGCTAACTATGGCTACACCTTC

V: TRBV5-5
D: -
J: TRBJ1-4
size: -
CDR3: CASSLVILATNEKLFF
DNA: TGTGCCAGCAGCTTGGTAATCCTTGCAACTAATGAAAAACTGTTTTTT

V: TRBV6-1
D: TRBD1
J: TRBJ1-1
size: -
CDR3: CASSEQGAFTEAFF
DNA: TGTGCCAGCAGTGAACAGGGGGCTTTCACTGAAGCTTTCTTT

V: TRBV30
D: -
J: TRBJ1-1
size: -
CDR3: CAWSVRTAVMNTEAFF
DNA: TGTGCCTGGAGTGTACGGACAGCCGTCATGAACACTGAAGCTTTCTTT

V: TRBV28
D: TRBD2
J: TRBJ2-2
size: -
CDR3: CASSSLGLAGDTGELFF
DNA: TGTGCCAGCAGTAGCCTCGGACTAGCGGGGGACACCGGGGAGCTGTTTTTT

V: TRBV19
D: TRBD1
J: TRBJ1-3
size: -
CDR3: CASSLIPNQGAGGNTIYF
DNA: TGTGCCAGTAGCCTAATACCTAACCAGGGGGCAGGTGGAAACACCATATATTTT

V: TRBV18
D: -
J: TRBJ2-1
size: -
CDR3: CASSTGFNEQFF
DNA: TGTGCCAGCTCAACGGGGTTTAATGAGCAGTTCTTC

V: TRBV4-3
D: -
J: TRBJ1-4
size: -
CDR3: CASSQVKGGGVTNEKLFF
DNA: TGCGCCAGCAGCCAAGTGAAGGGCGGGGGGGTGACTAATGAAAAACTGTTTTTT

V: TRBV2
D: TRBD1
J: TRBJ2-7
size: -
CDR3: CASQGQGSSYEQYF
DNA: TGTGCCAGTCAGGGACAGGGCAGCTCCTACGAGCAGTACTTC

V: TRBV5-1
D: -
J: TRBJ2-5
size: -
CDR3: CASSLAGTGDETQYF
DNA: TGCGCCAGCAGCTTGGCCGGGACGGGGGATGAGACCCAGTACTTC

V: TRBV6-2/TRBV6-3
D: -
J: TRBJ2-6
size: few
CDR3: CASSLESSGANVLTF
DNA: TGTGCCAGCAGCCTTGAGAGCTCTGGGGCCAACGTCCTGACTTTC

V: TRBV4-3
D: TRBD2
J: TRBJ2-1
size: -
CDR3: CASSQTRGGAGEQFF
DNA: TGCGCCAGCAGCCAAACCCGCGGGGGGGCCGGTGAGCAGTTCTTC

V: TRBV4-3
D: -
J: TRBJ2-5
size: -
CDR3: CASSSGETQYF
DNA: TGCGCCAGCAGCTCGGGGGAGACCCAGTACTTC

V: TRBV19
D: TRBD1
J: TRBJ1-2
size: -
CDR3: CASTSRDRDGYTF
DNA: TGTGCCAGTACTTCCCGGGACAGGGATGGCTACACCTTC